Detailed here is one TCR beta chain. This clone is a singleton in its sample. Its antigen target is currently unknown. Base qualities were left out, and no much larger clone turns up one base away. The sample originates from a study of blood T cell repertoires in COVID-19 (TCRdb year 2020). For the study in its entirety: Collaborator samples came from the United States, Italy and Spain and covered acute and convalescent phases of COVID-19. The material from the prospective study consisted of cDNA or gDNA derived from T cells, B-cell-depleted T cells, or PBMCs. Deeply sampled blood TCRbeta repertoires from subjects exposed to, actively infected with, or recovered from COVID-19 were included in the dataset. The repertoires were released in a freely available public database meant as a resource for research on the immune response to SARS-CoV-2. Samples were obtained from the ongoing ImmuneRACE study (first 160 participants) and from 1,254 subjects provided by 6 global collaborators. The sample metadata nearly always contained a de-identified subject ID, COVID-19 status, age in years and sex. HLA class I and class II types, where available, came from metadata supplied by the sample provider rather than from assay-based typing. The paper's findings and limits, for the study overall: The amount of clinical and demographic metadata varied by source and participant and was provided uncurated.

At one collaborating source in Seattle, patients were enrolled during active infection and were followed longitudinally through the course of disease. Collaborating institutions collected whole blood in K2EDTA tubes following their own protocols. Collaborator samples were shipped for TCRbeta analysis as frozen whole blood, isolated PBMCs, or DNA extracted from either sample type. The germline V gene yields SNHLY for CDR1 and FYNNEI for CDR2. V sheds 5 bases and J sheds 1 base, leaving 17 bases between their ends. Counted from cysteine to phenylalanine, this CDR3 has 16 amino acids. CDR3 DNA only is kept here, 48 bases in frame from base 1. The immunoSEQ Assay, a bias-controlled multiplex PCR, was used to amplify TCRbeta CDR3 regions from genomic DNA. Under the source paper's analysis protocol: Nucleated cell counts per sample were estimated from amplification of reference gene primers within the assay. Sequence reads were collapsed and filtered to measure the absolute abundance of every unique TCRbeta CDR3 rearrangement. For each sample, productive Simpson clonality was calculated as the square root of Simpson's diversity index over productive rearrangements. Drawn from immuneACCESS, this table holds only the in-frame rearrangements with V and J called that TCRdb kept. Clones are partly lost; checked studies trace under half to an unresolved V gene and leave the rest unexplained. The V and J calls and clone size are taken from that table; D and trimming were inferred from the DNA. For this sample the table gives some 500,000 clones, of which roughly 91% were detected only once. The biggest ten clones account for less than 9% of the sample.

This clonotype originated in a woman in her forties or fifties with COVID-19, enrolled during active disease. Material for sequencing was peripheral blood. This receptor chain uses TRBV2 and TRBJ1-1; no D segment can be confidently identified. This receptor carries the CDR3 CASSRQAPLRNTEAFF. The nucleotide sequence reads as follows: TGTGCCAGCAGTCGCCAGGCCCCTCTACGGAACACTGAAGCTTTCTTT. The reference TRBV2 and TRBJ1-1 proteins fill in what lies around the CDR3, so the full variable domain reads EPEVTQTPSHQVTQMGQEVILRCVPISNHLYFYWYRQILGQKVEFLVSFYNNEISEKSEIFDDQFSVERPDGSNFTLKIRSTKLEDSAMYFCASSRQAPLRNTEAFFGQGTRLTVV.